This T cell receptor beta chain was observed in a study of blood T cell repertoires in COVID-19 (dated by TCRdb to the early 2020s). Regarding the research as a whole: Collaborator samples came from the United States, Italy and Spain and covered acute and convalescent phases of COVID-19. The prospective study material was composed of cDNA or gDNA derived from T cells, B-cell-depleted T cells, or PBMCs. The dataset comprised deeply sampled blood TCRbeta repertoires from subjects exposed to, actively infected with, or recovered from COVID-19. The repertoires were released in a freely available public database meant as a resource for research on the immune response to SARS-CoV-2. The samples were drawn from the first 160 participants of the ongoing ImmuneRACE study and from some 1,300 subjects provided by 6 global collaborators. The sample metadata nearly always contained a de-identified subject ID, COVID-19 status, age in years and sex. Where HLA class I and class II types were available, the types were taken from metadata supplied by the sample provider, not from assay-based typing. What the work shows at the level of the full study, not this receptor alone: The quantity of clinical and demographic metadata differed by source and by participant and was supplied without curation.

The immunoSEQ Assay, a bias-controlled multiplex PCR, was used to amplify TCRbeta CDR3 regions from genomic DNA. The paper's processing steps were these. Within the assay, amplification of reference gene primers was used to estimate how many nucleated cells each sample contained. Sequence reads were collapsed and filtered to measure the absolute abundance of every unique TCRbeta CDR3 rearrangement. Productive Simpson clonality was computed per sample as the square root of Simpson's diversity index over productive rearrangements. This is the immuneACCESS table as TCRdb keeps it, with only in-frame sequences that have V and J called. A part of the clones is gone; compared with another copy, unresolved V genes explain less than half, and the rest is unexplained. The DNA was the basis for D and trimming; V, J and clone size are from that table. For this sample the table gives under 300,000 clones, of which 88% were detected only once. Jointly, the top ten make up roughly 0.8% of the sample.

The sample holds one count of this clone. Which antigen it targets is not known. Within one base of it there is no much larger clone, and no base qualities were kept. There are 15 amino acids in the CDR3, from cysteine to phenylalanine inclusive. The DNA shown is the 45-base CDR3, in frame from base 1. Trimming leaves V shorter by 6 bases and J shorter by 5 bases, with the junction holding 8 bases beyond the gene matches. Taken from the germline V gene, the CDR1 and CDR2 loops are MNHEY and SVGEGT. Whole blood was collected in K2EDTA tubes by collaborating institutions according to the institutions' own protocols. Collaborator samples were shipped for TCRbeta analysis as frozen whole blood, isolated PBMCs, or DNA extracted from either sample type.

This clonotype originated in a woman in her 30s with acute or convalescent COVID-19. Recombination joined TRBV6-2 or TRBV6-3 with TRBJ2-5; 11 bases in the middle match TRBD1. Sequences were obtained from peripheral blood. DNA sequence: TGTGCCAGCAGCCCAGGACAGGGGGCGGTGGAGACCCAGTACTTC. The translation is CASSPGQGAVETQYF.